This record covers a single T cell receptor (beta chain). Its antigen target is currently unknown. Per-nucleotide qualities are absent, and no much larger clonotype sits a single base away. Library construction relied on 5' RACE. A second PCR of roughly 6 to 11 cycles was performed with a sample-barcoded 5' primer and a J-beta primer mix. Each TCR beta cDNA molecule received a unique molecular identifier from a template-switch 5' adaptor carrying 12 random nucleotides. Each sample yielded at least 3 million CDR3-containing paired-end reads. First-strand cDNA synthesis was performed from all RNA using the Mint cDNA synthesis kit, with priming by a TRBC-specific oligonucleotide. Following uracil-DNA glycosylase treatment, a first 18-cycle PCR with universal primers M1SS and BC2_uni_R was performed on all cDNA. Processing in the source paper ran as follows. For normalization, 1 million high-quality reads, each with a distinct molecular identifier, were randomly selected from each sample. Instead of being binned into consensus sequences, reads with shared molecular identifiers were discarded. MiTCR, with a Q25 quality threshold and the strictest error-elimination algorithm, was used for CDR3 identification, clonotype clustering and error correction. A nonparametric unseen species model using Euler transformation provided a lower-bound estimate of total TCR beta diversity. TCRdb reprocessed the public reads (quality trimming at Q25 with fastp, clone calling with MiXCR) and kept in-frame beta chains. Rows with a matching CDR3 protein are joined into one entry that keeps the most common DNA and genes. These V and J calls rely on TCRdb rather than the paper's analysis. The sample has fewer than 2 million distinct CDR3 sequences on record, around 42% of them singletons. 23% of the sample is taken by the ten largest.

Donors were 35 to 40 systemically healthy Caucasian individuals from Russia aged roughly 6 to 90 years. Roughly 11 milliliters of peripheral blood were drawn from each donor into EDTA-treated Vacutainer tubes. Ficoll-Paque density-gradient centrifugation was used to isolate PBMCs, with at least 6 million per sample. Total RNA was extracted from PBMCs with Trizol reagent, with at least 6 micrograms obtained per sample. For every donor, an aliquot of PBMCs went through flow cytometry to measure the percentages of naive CD45RAhigh/CD27high T cells. V is cut back by 6 bases and J by 7 bases, with 7 bases in the junction unmatched. Reading from cysteine to phenylalanine, the CDR3 counts 12 amino acids. Only CDR3 DNA remains: 36 bases, in frame from the first base. CDR1 and CDR2, per the germline V gene (reference sequence), are DFQATT and SNEGSKA. This sample is drawn from a study of blood T cells in healthy people across ages (dated by TCRdb to the mid-2010s). In the study overall: Template switching captured roughly one uniquely barcoded TCR beta cDNA molecule per two T cells in model experiments. The donors were divided into four age groups: young (average roughly 17 years), middle-aged (about 39), aged (about 60) and long-lived (about 79). Donors of different ages were randomly distributed across sequencing lanes to avoid experimental bias. Using deep sequencing normalized with unique cDNA molecular identifiers, the study measured how TCR beta repertoire diversity changes with age. The study analyzed two additional independent replicas of 1 million unique cDNA reads from the same blood draw for two donors, one aged 18 to 30 and one aged 80 or older. What the work shows at the level of the full study, not this receptor alone: Estimates of total diversity from one million sequenced T cells were regarded as lower bounds and underestimates. Donor CMV infection status was unknown, potentially confounding age-related changes in expanded clonotypes. Conclusive comparison of naive and antigen-experienced compartments was prevented by the profiling of bulk unsorted PBMCs. Compared with the aged group, more naive CD4+ T cells, fewer expanded clones and increased TCR diversity were shown by the long-lived group, suggesting age selection. There was a strong correlation between observed TCR beta diversity and the percentage of naive T cells measured by flow cytometry. As age increased, observed TCR beta diversity per million T cells dropped in a roughly linear way, and a significant reduction was already evident by age approximately 40.

The sample comprised blood. The receptor was derived from a human donor in good health. The receptor chain draws on TRBV20-1 and TRBJ2-5, and 8 junction bases match TRBD2. The DNA reads as follows: TGCAGTGCGACCCAACGGGGGGGGACCCAGTACTTC. Its protein reads: CSATQRGGTQYF.